These T cell receptor beta chains were read from a single sample in a study of molecular identifiers for immune sequencing clone quantification. TCRdb analysed the PCR reads with MiXCR anew, one entry per CDR3 protein. In the table there are about 510,000 distinct CDR3 sequences, about a fifth of which are singletons. The specimen was naive CD8+ T cells from blood, with Jurkat cell RNA spiked in. These receptors were collected from a human donor in good health. Some libraries in this study had Jurkat cell RNA spiked in. Both conserved end residues are part of each CDR3. The order of the fields is V gene, clone size, D gene, J gene, CDR3 protein, CDR3 DNA. D genes are given only for firm matches. Clone size, where shown, is once, few, many, or a class for clones that have expanded.

TRBV10-3	NA	NA	TRBJ2-5	CAISTTRGPGETQYF	TGTGCCATCAGTACTACAAGGGGCCCGGGGGAGACCCAGTACTTC
TRBV19	few	NA	TRBJ2-2	CASSISGMGQLFF	TGTGCCAGTAGTATATCAGGAATGGGTCAGCTGTTTTTT
TRBV19	once	NA	TRBJ1-4	CASSMFSPTNEKLFF	TGTGCCAGTAGTATGTTCAGCCCAACTAATGAAAAACTGTTTTTT
TRBV7-9	few	NA	TRBJ1-1	CASSPLGGSDTEAFF	TGTGCCAGCAGCCCGTTGGGGGGGTCGGACACTGAAGCTTTCTTT
TRBV6-6	few	NA	TRBJ1-5	CASSYGPYSNQPQHF	TGTGCCAGCAGTTATGGCCCTTATAGCAATCAGCCCCAGCATTTT
TRBV7-9	many	TRBD2	TRBJ2-7	CASSLNSGRTTGNEQYF	TGTGCCAGCAGCTTAAATAGCGGGAGGACGACGGGGAACGAGCAGTACTTC
TRBV11-2	NA	NA	TRBJ2-7	CASSPAGAVKQYF	TGTGCCAGCAGCCCAGCTGGGGCCGTCAAGCAGTACTTC
TRBV6-1	many	NA	TRBJ2-7	CASRPGQSYEQYF	TGTGCCAGCAGGCCTGGCCAATCCTACGAGCAGTACTTC
TRBV27	NA	NA	TRBJ1-5	CASARLAGLKADTQHF	TGTGCCTCAGCCCGACTAGCGGGGTTGAAAGCGGATACGCAGCATTTT
TRBV30	many	NA	TRBJ2-3	CAWTPGLLTDTQYF	TGTGCCTGGACCCCGGGGCTGCTCACAGATACGCAGTATTTT